This is a list of T cell receptor beta chains from one sample in a study of T-cell reconstitution after alpha-beta-depleted transplantation in children. TCRdb used MiXCR to reprocess the PCR reads, holding one entry per CDR3 protein. The sample holds a few hundred thousand distinct CDR3 sequences, about 14% seen once. The source was PBMCs, collected from the stem cell graft. The receptor source for this set is a human donor who donated a stem cell graft to a child with Fanconi anemia. CDR3s include the opening cysteine and the closing phenylalanine or tryptophan. Each record gives: V gene, J gene, D gene, CDR3 protein. The D gene is left open where the match is weak.

v_call: TRBV9; j_call: TRBJ1-2; d_call: NA; cdr3_aa: CASSLDRGYTF
v_call: TRBV18; j_call: TRBJ1-6; d_call: NA; cdr3_aa: CASSPSVRDSPLHF
v_call: TRBV13; j_call: TRBJ1-6; d_call: NA; cdr3_aa: CASSLGGTESPLHF
v_call: TRBV3-1; j_call: TRBJ1-2; d_call: NA; cdr3_aa: CASSQDNGYTF
v_call: TRBV7-9; j_call: TRBJ1-3; d_call: NA; cdr3_aa: CASSTQGLGTIYF
v_call: TRBV6-1; j_call: TRBJ2-2; d_call: NA; cdr3_aa: CVSSEQGGPNTGELFF
v_call: TRBV6-5; j_call: TRBJ1-2; d_call: TRBD1; cdr3_aa: CASTRQGSYGYTF
v_call: TRBV7-2; j_call: TRBJ1-1; d_call: TRBD1; cdr3_aa: CASSMTGLNTEAFF
v_call: TRBV7-2; j_call: TRBJ1-1; d_call: NA; cdr3_aa: CASSLGSQAEAFF
v_call: TRBV3-1; j_call: TRBJ2-1; d_call: TRBD2; cdr3_aa: CASSQISLAGGLNEQFF
v_call: TRBV7-9; j_call: TRBJ2-1; d_call: NA; cdr3_aa: CASSFGVPYNEQFF
v_call: TRBV7-9; j_call: TRBJ2-1; d_call: NA; cdr3_aa: CASSSWGPYNEQFF
v_call: TRBV3-1; j_call: TRBJ2-1; d_call: NA; cdr3_aa: CACSQVSSYNEQFF
v_call: TRBV20-1; j_call: TRBJ2-2; d_call: NA; cdr3_aa: CSARRSGAGELFF
v_call: TRBV11-2; j_call: TRBJ2-3; d_call: NA; cdr3_aa: CASSLVGGPTDTQYF
v_call: TRBV6-2/TRBV6-3; j_call: TRBJ2-7; d_call: NA; cdr3_aa: CASQRGEYYEQYF
v_call: TRBV2; j_call: TRBJ1-6; d_call: NA; cdr3_aa: CASRADSPLHF
v_call: TRBV15; j_call: TRBJ2-3; d_call: NA; cdr3_aa: CATTSPYGGGRADTQYF
v_call: TRBV28; j_call: TRBJ1-6; d_call: NA; cdr3_aa: CASSAAGQINSPLHF
v_call: TRBV5-6; j_call: TRBJ2-5; d_call: NA; cdr3_aa: CASSIREETQYF
v_call: TRBV15; j_call: TRBJ1-5; d_call: TRBD1; cdr3_aa: CATSRYGTESSNQPQHF
v_call: TRBV7-2; j_call: TRBJ2-7; d_call: TRBD1; cdr3_aa: CASSPRTGSSYEQYF
v_call: TRBV2; j_call: TRBJ1-2; d_call: NA; cdr3_aa: CASSPGRGFNYGYTF
v_call: TRBV4-3; j_call: TRBJ2-3; d_call: NA; cdr3_aa: CASSQDEENTDTQYF
v_call: TRBV6-5; j_call: TRBJ1-2; d_call: NA; cdr3_aa: CASSYSLGIFGGYTF
v_call: TRBV12-3/TRBV12-4; j_call: TRBJ1-2; d_call: TRBD1; cdr3_aa: CASSLTGQYGYTF
v_call: TRBV12-3/TRBV12-4; j_call: TRBJ2-5; d_call: NA; cdr3_aa: CASSFRASKIETQYF
v_call: TRBV20-1; j_call: TRBJ1-1; d_call: NA; cdr3_aa: CSASRTRGMNTEAFF
v_call: TRBV20-1; j_call: TRBJ2-1; d_call: TRBD1; cdr3_aa: CSARDGQGVHEQFF
v_call: TRBV15; j_call: TRBJ1-1; d_call: TRBD1; cdr3_aa: CATSTPRGDRGSFLMNTEAFF
v_call: TRBV7-9; j_call: TRBJ2-6; d_call: NA; cdr3_aa: CASSRPSGANVLTF
v_call: TRBV15; j_call: TRBJ2-7; d_call: NA; cdr3_aa: CATSRDRAGSSYEQYF
v_call: TRBV27; j_call: TRBJ1-2; d_call: TRBD1; cdr3_aa: CASTFLGTGKDGYTF
v_call: TRBV12-3/TRBV12-4; j_call: TRBJ1-5; d_call: NA; cdr3_aa: CASAVGNQPQHF
v_call: TRBV12-3/TRBV12-4; j_call: TRBJ2-3; d_call: NA; cdr3_aa: CASERGGTDTQYF
v_call: TRBV9; j_call: TRBJ2-3; d_call: NA; cdr3_aa: CASSVVSADTQYF
v_call: TRBV4-2; j_call: TRBJ1-6; d_call: NA; cdr3_aa: CASSRMEGRNSPLHF
v_call: TRBV18; j_call: TRBJ1-1; d_call: NA; cdr3_aa: CASSSQGYNTEAFF
v_call: TRBV6-1; j_call: TRBJ2-3; d_call: NA; cdr3_aa: CASTQSGFHTDTQYF
v_call: TRBV4-3; j_call: TRBJ1-1; d_call: NA; cdr3_aa: CASSQGYGFAEAFF
v_call: TRBV12-3/TRBV12-4; j_call: TRBJ1-3; d_call: NA; cdr3_aa: CATRRIGNTIYF
v_call: TRBV4-2; j_call: TRBJ2-5; d_call: NA; cdr3_aa: CASSQDWRLGTGETQYF
v_call: TRBV3-1; j_call: TRBJ1-6; d_call: NA; cdr3_aa: CASSPAGRVPNSPLHF
v_call: TRBV6-2/TRBV6-3; j_call: TRBJ2-7; d_call: NA; cdr3_aa: CASRDGEQYF
v_call: TRBV20-1; j_call: TRBJ1-1; d_call: NA; cdr3_aa: CSASRGNTEAFF